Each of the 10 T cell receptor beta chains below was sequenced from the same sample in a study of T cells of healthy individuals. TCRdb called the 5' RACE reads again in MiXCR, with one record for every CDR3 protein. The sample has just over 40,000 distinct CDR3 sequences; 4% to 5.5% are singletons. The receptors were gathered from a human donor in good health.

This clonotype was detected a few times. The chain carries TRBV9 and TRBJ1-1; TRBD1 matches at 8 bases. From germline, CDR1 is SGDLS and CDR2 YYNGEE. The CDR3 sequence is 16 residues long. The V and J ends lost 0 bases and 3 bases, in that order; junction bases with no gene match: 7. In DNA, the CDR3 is TGTGCCAGCAGCGTAGGACAGGGGTATCAGTACACTGAAGCTTTCTTT. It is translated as CASSVGQGYQYTEAFF.

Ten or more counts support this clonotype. CDR3 bases: TGCGCCAGCAGCCGGGTTTTGGGTGAGCAGTTCTTC. Translation gives CASSRVLGEQFF. The chain combines TRBV5-1 with TRBJ2-1; D unclear. V lost 4 bases to trimming and J lost 9 bases, with 11 bases between them. This CDR3 has 12 residues. Germline V gene sequence: CDR1 SGHRS, CDR2 YFSETQ.

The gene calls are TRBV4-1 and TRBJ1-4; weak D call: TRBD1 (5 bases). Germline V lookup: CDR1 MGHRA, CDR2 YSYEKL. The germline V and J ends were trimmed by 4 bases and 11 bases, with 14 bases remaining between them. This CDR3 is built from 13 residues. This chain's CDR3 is CASSRVWDDKLFF. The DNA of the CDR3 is TGCGCCAGCAGCCGTGTATGGGACGATAAACTGTTTTTT.

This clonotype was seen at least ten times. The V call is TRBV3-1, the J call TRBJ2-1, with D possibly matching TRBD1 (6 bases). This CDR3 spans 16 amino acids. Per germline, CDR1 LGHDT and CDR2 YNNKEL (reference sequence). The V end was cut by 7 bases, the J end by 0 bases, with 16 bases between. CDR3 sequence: CASTLRTVSSYNEQFF. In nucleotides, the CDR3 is TGTGCCAGCACTTTACGGACAGTTAGCTCCTACAATGAGCAGTTCTTC.

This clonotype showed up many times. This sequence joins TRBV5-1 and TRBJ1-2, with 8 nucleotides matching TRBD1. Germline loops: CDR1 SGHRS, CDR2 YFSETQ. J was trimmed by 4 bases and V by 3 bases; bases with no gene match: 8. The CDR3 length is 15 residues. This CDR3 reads CASSWGQASIYGYTF. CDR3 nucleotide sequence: TGCGCCAGCAGCTGGGGACAGGCGTCGATCTATGGCTACACCTTC. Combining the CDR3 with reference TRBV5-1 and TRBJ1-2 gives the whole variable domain KAGVTQTPRYLIKTRGQQVTLSCSPISGHRSVSWYQQTPGQGLQFLFEYFSETQRNKGNFPGRFSGRQFSNSRSEMNVSTLELGDSALYLCASSWGQASIYGYTFGSGTRLTVV.

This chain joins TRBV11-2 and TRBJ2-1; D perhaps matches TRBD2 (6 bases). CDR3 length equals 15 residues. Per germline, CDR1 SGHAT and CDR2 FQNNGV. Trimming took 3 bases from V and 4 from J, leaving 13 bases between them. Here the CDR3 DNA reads TGTGCCAGCAGCTTTATGACTAGTCCTTACAATGAGCAGTTCTTC. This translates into CASSFMTSPYNEQFF. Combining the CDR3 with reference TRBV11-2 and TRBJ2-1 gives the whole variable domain EAGVAQSPRYKIIEKRQSVAFWCNPISGHATLYWYQQILGQGPKLLIQFQNNGVVDDSQLPKDRFSAERLKGVDSTLKIQPAKLEDSAVYLCASSFMTSPYNEQFFGPGTRLTVL.

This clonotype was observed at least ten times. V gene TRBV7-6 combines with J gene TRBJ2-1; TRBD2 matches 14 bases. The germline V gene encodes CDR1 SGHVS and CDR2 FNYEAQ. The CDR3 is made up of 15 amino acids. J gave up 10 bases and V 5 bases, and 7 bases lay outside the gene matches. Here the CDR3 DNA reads TGTGCCAGCAGCCCGACTAGCGGGAGGGCAGGGGAGCAGTTCTTC. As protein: CASSPTSGRAGEQFF. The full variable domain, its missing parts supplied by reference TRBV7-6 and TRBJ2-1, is GAGVSQSPRYKVTKRGQDVALRCDPISGHVSLYWYRQALGQGPEFLTYFNYEAQQDKSGLPNDRFSAERPEGSISTLTIQRTEQRDSAMYRCASSPTSGRAGEQFFGPGTRLTVL.

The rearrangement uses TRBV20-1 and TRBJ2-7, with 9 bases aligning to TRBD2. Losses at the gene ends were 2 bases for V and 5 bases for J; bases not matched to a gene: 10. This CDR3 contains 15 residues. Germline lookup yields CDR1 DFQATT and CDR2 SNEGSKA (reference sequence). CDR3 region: CSARRIAGVFNEQYF. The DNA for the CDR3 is TGCAGTGCTAGAAGAATAGCGGGAGTGTTCAACGAGCAGTACTTC.

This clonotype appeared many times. CDR3 protein: CASSQVTTRDSDNYGYTF. The CDR3 region has the DNA TGTGCCAGCAGCCAAGTGACAACCCGGGACAGCGATAACTATGGCTACACCTTC. V is TRBV3-1 and J is TRBJ1-2, with 7 bases fitting TRBD1. The V gene end was trimmed by 1 base and the J gene end by 1 base; junction bases not matched to a gene: 12. There are 18 residues in the CDR3. CDR1 and CDR2 from the germline V gene are LGHDT and YNNKEL (reference sequence).

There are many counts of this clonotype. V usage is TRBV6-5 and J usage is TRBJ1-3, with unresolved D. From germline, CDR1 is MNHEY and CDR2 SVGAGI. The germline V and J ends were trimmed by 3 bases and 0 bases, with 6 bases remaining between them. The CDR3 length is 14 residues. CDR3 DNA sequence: TGTGCCAGCAGTTATACCCGCTCTGGAAACACCATATATTTT. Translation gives CASSYTRSGNTIYF.